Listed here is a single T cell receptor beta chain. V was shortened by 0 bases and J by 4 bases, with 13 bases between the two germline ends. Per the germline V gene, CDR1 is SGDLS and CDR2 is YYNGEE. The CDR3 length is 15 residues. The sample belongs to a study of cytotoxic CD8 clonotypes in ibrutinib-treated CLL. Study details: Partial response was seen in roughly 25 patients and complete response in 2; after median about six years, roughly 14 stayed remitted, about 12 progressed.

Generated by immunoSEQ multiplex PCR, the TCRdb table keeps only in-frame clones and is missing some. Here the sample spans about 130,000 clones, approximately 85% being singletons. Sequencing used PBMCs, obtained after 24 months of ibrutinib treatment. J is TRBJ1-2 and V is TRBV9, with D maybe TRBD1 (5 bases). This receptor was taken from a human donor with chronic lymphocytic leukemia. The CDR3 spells CASSVVRDRPYGYTF. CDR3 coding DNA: TGTGCCAGCAGCGTAGTTCGGGACCGCCCCTATGGCTACACCTTC.